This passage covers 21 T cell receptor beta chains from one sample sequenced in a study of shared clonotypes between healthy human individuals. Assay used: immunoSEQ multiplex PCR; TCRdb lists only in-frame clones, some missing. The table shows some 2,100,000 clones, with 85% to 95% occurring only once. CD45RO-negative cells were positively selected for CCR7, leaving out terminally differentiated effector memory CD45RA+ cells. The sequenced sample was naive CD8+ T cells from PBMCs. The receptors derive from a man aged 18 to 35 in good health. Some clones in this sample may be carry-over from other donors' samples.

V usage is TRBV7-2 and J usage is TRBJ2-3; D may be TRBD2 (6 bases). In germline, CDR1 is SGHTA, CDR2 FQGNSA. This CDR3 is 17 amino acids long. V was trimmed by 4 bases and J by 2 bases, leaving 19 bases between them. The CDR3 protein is CASSSQTAGTPTDTQYF. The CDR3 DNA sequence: TGTGCCAGCAGCTCCCAGACTGCGGGAACCCCCACAGATACGCAGTATTTT.

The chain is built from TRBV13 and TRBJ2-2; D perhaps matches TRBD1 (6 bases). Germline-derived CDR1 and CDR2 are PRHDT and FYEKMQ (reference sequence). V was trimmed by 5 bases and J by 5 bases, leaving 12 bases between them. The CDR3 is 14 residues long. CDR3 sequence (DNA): TGTGCCAGCAGCCCCGCCGGACAGACCGGGGAGCTGTTTTTT. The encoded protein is CASSPAGQTGELFF.

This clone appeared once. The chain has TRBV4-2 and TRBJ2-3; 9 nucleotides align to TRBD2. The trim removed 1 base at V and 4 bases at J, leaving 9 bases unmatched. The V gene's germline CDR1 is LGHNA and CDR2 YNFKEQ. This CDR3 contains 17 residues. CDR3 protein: CASSQGKGREGSDTQYF. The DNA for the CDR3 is TGTGCCAGCAGCCAAGGGAAGGGGCGGGAGGGGTCAGATACGCAGTATTTT.

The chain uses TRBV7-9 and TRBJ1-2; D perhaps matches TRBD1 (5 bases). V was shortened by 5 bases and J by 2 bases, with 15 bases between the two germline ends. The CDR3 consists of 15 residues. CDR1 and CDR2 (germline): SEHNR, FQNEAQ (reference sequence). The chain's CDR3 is CASSPTQQGNYGYTF. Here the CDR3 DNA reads TGTGCCAGCAGCCCGACCCAGCAGGGAAACTATGGCTACACCTTC.

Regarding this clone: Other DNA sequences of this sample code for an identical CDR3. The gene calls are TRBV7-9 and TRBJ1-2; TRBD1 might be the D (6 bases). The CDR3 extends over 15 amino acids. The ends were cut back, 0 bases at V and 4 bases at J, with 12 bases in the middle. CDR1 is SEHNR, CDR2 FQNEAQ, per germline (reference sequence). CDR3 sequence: CASSLAPGQLYGYTF. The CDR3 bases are TGTGCCAGCAGCTTAGCTCCTGGACAGCTCTATGGCTACACCTTC.

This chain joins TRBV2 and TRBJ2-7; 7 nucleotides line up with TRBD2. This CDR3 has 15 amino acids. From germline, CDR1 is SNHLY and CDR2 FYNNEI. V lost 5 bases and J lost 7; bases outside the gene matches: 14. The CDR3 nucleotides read TGTGCCAGCAGTTTACGGGGGGAGGGCCTATGGGAGCAGTACTTC. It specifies CASSLRGEGLWEQYF.

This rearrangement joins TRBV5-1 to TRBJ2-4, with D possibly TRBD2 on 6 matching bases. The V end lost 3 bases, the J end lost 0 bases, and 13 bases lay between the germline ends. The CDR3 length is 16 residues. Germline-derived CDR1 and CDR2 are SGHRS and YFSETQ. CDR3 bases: TGCGCCAGCAGCTATTTGGGGGGACTAGCCAAAAACATTCAGTACTTC. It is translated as CASSYLGGLAKNIQYF.

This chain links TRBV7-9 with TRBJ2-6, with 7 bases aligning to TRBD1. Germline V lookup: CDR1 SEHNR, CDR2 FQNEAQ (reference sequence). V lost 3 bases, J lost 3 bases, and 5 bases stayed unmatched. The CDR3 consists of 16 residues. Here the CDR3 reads CASSFGTVGGANVLTF. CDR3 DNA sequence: TGTGCCAGCAGCTTTGGGACAGTGGGTGGGGCCAACGTCCTGACTTTC.

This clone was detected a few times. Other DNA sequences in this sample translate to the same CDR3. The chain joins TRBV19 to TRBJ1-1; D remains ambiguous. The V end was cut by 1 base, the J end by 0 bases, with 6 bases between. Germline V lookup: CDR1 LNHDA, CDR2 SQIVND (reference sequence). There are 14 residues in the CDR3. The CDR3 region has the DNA TGTGCCAGTAGTATAGGTTCCCTGAACACTGAAGCTTTCTTT. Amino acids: CASSIGSLNTEAFF. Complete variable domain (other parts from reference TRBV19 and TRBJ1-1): DGGITQSPKYLFRKEGQNVTLSCEQNLNHDAMYWYRQDPGQGLRLIYYSQIVNDFQKGDIAEGYSVSREKKESFPLTVTSAQKNPTAFYLCASSIGSLNTEAFFGQGTRLTVV.

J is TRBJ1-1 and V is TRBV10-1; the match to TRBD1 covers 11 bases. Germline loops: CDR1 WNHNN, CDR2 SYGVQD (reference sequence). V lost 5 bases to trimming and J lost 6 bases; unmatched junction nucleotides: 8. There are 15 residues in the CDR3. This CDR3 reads CASSPGQGAFAEAFF. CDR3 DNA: TGCGCCAGCAGTCCTGGACAGGGGGCTTTTGCTGAAGCTTTCTTT.

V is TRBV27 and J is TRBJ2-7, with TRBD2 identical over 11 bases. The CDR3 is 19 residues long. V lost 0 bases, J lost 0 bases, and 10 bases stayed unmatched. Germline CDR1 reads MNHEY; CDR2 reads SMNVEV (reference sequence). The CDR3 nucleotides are TGTGCCAGCAGTTTATCCATGGGACTAGCGGCTGGAAGCTCCTACGAGCAGTACTTC. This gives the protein CASSLSMGLAAGSSYEQYF.

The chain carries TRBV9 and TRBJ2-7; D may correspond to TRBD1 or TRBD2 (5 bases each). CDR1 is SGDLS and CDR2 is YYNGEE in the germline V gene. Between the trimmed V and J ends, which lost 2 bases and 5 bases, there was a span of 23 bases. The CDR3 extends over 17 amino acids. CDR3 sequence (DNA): TGTGCCAGCAGCGTGAGGGAGTTCGGGGCGGTCGAACACGAGCAGTACTTC. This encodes CASSVREFGAVEHEQYF.

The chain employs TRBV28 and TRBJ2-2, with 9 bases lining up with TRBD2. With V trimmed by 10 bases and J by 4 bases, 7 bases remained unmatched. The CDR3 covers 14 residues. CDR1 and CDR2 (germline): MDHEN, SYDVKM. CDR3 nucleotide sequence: TGTGCCACCCTGGAGACTAGCGGCACCGGGGAGCTGTTTTTT. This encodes CATLETSGTGELFF.

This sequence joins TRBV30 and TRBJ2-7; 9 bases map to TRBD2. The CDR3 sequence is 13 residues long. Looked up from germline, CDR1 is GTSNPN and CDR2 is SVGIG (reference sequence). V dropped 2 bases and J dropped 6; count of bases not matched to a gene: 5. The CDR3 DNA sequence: TGTGCCTGGAGTTTGACAGCGGGAGGCGAGCAGTACTTC. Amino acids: CAWSLTAGGEQYF.

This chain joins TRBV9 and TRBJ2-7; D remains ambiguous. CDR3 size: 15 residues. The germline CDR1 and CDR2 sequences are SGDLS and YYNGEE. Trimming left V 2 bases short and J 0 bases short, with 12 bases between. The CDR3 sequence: CASSVDWAPSYEQYF. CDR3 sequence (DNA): TGTGCCAGCAGCGTGGATTGGGCCCCCTCCTACGAGCAGTACTTC.

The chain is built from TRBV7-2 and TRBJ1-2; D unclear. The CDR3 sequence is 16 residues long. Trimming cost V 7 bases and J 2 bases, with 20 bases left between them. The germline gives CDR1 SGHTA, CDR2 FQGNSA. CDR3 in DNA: TGTGCCAGCACCTCAAGAGAGCAGTCTCCGAACTATGGCTACACCTTC. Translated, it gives CASTSREQSPNYGYTF.

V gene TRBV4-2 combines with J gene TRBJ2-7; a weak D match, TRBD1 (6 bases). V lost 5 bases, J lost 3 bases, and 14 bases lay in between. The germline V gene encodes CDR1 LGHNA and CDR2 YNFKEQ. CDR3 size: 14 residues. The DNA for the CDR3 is TGTGCCAGCAGCACCCGGACAGCAGACTACGAGCAGTACTTC. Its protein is CASSTRTADYEQYF.

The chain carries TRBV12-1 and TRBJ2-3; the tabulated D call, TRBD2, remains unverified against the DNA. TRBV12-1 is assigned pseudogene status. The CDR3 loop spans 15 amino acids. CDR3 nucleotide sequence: TGTGCCAGCAGCTTTGATACTAGCGGCACAGATACGCAGTATTTT. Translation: CASSFDTSGTDTQYF.

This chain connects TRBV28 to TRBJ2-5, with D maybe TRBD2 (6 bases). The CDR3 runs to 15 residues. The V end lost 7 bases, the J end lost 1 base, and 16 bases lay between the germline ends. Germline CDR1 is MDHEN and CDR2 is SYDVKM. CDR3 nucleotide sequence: TGTGCCAGCACCGCGAGCGGGCAGACCCAAGAGACCCAGTACTTC. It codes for CASTASGQTQETQYF. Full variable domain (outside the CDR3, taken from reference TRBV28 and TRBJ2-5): DVKVTQSSRYLVKRTGEKVFLECVQDMDHENMFWYRQDPGLGLRLIYFSYDVKMKEKGDIPEGYSVSREKKERFSLILESASTNQTSMYLCASTASGQTQETQYFGPGTRLLVL.

The CDR3 nucleotides read TGTGCCAGCAGCCCGGGACTAGGGTCTAACGAGCAGTACTTC. It translates to CASSPGLGSNEQYF. The chain employs TRBV5-6 and TRBJ2-7; TRBD2 aligns across 8 bases. Germline assignment: CDR1 SGHDT and CDR2 YYEEEE. The CDR3 extends over 14 amino acids. After removal of 4 bases from V and 5 bases from J, the junction contained 8 bases not matched to a gene.

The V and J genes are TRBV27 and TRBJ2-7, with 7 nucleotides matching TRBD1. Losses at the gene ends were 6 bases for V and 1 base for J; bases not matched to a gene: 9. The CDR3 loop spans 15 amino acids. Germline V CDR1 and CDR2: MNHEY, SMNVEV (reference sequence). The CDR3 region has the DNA TGTGCCAGCAGAGCTGACGGGACAGTTTCCTACGAGCAGTACTTC. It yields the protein CASRADGTVSYEQYF.